These T cell receptor beta chains were read from a single sample in a study of post-analysis software for immune sequencing data. TCRdb re-analysed the PCR reads in MiXCR, keeping a single row per CDR3 protein. The table has more than 350,000 distinct CDR3 sequences, 39% seen once. Sequencing was performed on blood. The receptors originated from a girl aged 2-10 years with multiple sclerosis. The CDR3 runs from the conserved cysteine through the conserved F or W. D genes are given only for firm matches. Clone size is given for some rows only: seen once, a few or many times, or a class if the clone is expanded.

TRBJ2-1 | - | many | 11 | TRBV24-1 | CATSDRDEQFF | TGTGCCACCAGTGATAGAGATGAGCAGTTCTTC
TRBJ1-2 | - | few | 14 | TRBV20-1 | CSARDQDRFYGYTF | TGCAGTGCTAGAGATCAGGACAGATTCTATGGCTACACCTTC
TRBJ1-2 | TRBD1 | - | 16 | TRBV12-3/TRBV12-4 | CASSLAYGTGVRGYTF | TGTGCCAGCAGTTTAGCGTACGGGACAGGGGTTCGAGGCTACACCTTC
TRBJ2-1 | TRBD2 | - | 16 | TRBV27 | CASSLSGLAGQNEQFF | TGTGCCAGCAGTTTATCGGGACTAGCGGGGCAAAATGAGCAGTTCTTC
TRBJ2-7 | - | - | 12 | TRBV18 | CASSPDSLWQYF | TGTGCCAGCTCACCGGACAGCCTGTGGCAGTACTTC
TRBJ2-1 | TRBD2 | few | 15 | TRBV4-3 | CASSQDKRGYNEQFF | TGCGCCAGCAGCCAAGATAAGCGGGGCTACAATGAGCAGTTCTTC
TRBJ2-5 | TRBD1 | once | 14 | TRBV27 | CASSRWDREGTQYF | TGTGCCAGCAGTAGATGGGACAGGGAGGGGACCCAGTACTTC
TRBJ1-1 | - | - | 14 | TRBV12-3/TRBV12-4 | CASTQDRMNTEAFF | TGTGCCAGCACCCAGGACAGAATGAACACTGAAGCTTTCTTT
TRBJ1-4 | TRBD1 | - | 14 | TRBV5-1 | CASSRDRKGEKLFF | TGCGCCAGCAGCAGGGACAGGAAGGGAGAAAAACTGTTTTTT
TRBJ2-5 | TRBD2 | once | 17 | TRBV9 | CASTPLGTSGNGETQYF | TGTGCCAGCACACCGCTCGGGACTAGCGGGAATGGGGAGACCCAGTACTTC
TRBJ2-7 | - | - | 14 | TRBV7-2 | CASSSGRGRYEQYF | TGTGCCAGCAGCTCGGGACGGGGGAGGTACGAGCAGTACTTC
TRBJ1-6 | - | - | 15 | TRBV28 | CASSRGGVNNSPLHF | TGTGCCAGCAGCCGCGGGGGGGTTAATAATTCACCCCTCCACTTT
TRBJ2-1 | TRBD2 | few | 16 | TRBV5-5 | CASSRGGSSSYNEQFF | TGTGCCAGCAGCCGGGGGGGGTCTAGCTCCTACAATGAGCAGTTCTTC
TRBJ2-1 | TRBD1 | - | 14 | TRBV9 | CASTGTDRYNEQFF | TGTGCCAGCACCGGGACAGATCGCTACAATGAGCAGTTCTTC
TRBJ2-5 | - | - | 15 | TRBV7-2 | CASSLKVQLWETQYF | TGTGCCAGCAGCCTAAAGGTCCAACTTTGGGAGACCCAGTACTTC
TRBJ2-7 | TRBD2 | - | 14 | TRBV20-1 | CSAQGLAEYYEQYF | TGCAGTGCCCAGGGACTAGCGGAGTACTACGAGCAGTACTTC
TRBJ1-2 | TRBD1 | few | 18 | TRBV5-1 | CASRLAPGQNPPNYGYTF | TGCGCCAGCAGACTCGCACCGGGACAGAATCCACCTAACTATGGCTACACCTTC
TRBJ2-3 | - | - | 12 | TRBV29-1 | CSAERETDTQYF | TGCAGCGCAGAAAGGGAAACAGATACGCAGTATTTT
TRBJ2-5 | TRBD2 | - | 16 | TRBV7-3 | CASSPNSGRQYETQYF | TGTGCCAGCAGCCCCAATAGCGGGAGGCAGTATGAGACCCAGTACTTC
TRBJ1-1 | - | - | 14 | TRBV5-1 | CASSSGGGYTEAFF | TGCGCCAGCAGCTCTGGGGGGGGCTACACTGAAGCTTTCTTT
TRBJ2-7 | TRBD1 | few | 16 | TRBV5-6 | CASSLTDRGDSYEQYF | TGTGCCAGCAGCTTAACGGACAGGGGGGATTCCTACGAGCAGTACTTC
TRBJ1-2 | - | few | 13 | TRBV20-1 | CSARVTAYYGYTF | TGCAGTGCTAGAGTTACAGCCTACTATGGCTACACCTTT
TRBJ2-7 | TRBD2 | - | 16 | TRBV7-2 | CASSPTSVLSSYEQYF | TGTGCCAGCAGCCCGACTAGCGTCCTGAGCTCCTACGAGCAGTACTTC
TRBJ2-7 | TRBD1 | many | 15 | TRBV6-6 | CASSYSDRGSYEQYF | TGTGCCAGCAGTTACTCGGACAGGGGTAGCTACGAGCAGTACTTC
TRBJ1-1 | - | - | 16 | TRBV9 | CASSVVLDSLNTEAFF | TGTGCCAGCAGCGTAGTGCTTGACAGTTTGAACACTGAAGCTTTCTTT
TRBJ2-1 | TRBD2 | - | 14 | TRBV29-1 | CSVSSGPTYNEQFF | TGCAGCGTTTCTAGCGGGCCCACCTACAATGAGCAGTTCTTC